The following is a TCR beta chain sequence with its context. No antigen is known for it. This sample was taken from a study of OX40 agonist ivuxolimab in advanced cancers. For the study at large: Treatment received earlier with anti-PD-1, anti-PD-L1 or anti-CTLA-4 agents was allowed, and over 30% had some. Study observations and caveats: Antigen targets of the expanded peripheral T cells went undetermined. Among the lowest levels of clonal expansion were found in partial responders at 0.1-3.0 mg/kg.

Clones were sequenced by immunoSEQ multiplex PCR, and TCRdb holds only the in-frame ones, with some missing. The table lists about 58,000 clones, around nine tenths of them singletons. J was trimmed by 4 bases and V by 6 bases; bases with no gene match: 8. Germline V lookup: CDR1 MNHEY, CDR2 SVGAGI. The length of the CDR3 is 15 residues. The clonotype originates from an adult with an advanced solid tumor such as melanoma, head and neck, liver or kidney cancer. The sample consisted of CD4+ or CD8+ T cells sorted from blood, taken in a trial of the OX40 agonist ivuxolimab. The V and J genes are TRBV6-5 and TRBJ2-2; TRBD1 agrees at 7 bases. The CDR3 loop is CASSRQGLSTGELFF. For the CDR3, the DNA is TGTGCCAGCAGCCGACAGGGATTGTCCACCGGGGAGCTGTTTTTT.